The 30 T cell receptor beta chains below all came from one sample that was sequenced in a study of blood T cell repertoires in COVID-19. TCRdb's copy holds only in-frame clones and misses some; the assay was immunoSEQ multiplex PCR. This sample carries some 110,000 clones, roughly 83% of them seen once, and the ten largest clones take about 5.4%. The sequenced sample was peripheral blood. Receptor source: a human donor in a cohort sampled during active COVID-19.

The chain couples TRBV4-3 to TRBJ2-3; D not resolved. Germline V lookup: CDR1 LGHNA, CDR2 YSLEER. The CDR3 totals 15 residues. V lost 2 bases and J lost 2, with 11 bases in between. Here the CDR3 DNA reads TGCGCCAGCAGCCAAATCATGGCAGACACAGATACGCAGTATTTT. This encodes CASSQIMADTDTQYF.

This clone was recorded once. This chain joins TRBV4-1 and TRBJ1-5; D is unresolved. The germline V and J ends were trimmed by 0 bases and 6 bases, with 9 bases remaining between them. This CDR3 contains 14 residues. From germline, CDR1 is MGHRA and CDR2 YSYEKL. The CDR3 protein is CASSQERPGQPQHF. DNA of the CDR3: TGCGCCAGCAGCCAAGAGAGGCCGGGTCAGCCCCAGCATTTT.

This clone was recorded only once. The chain has TRBV7-9 and TRBJ2-4; 7 bases match TRBD1. The germline V gene encodes CDR1 SEHNR and CDR2 FQNEAQ (reference sequence). The CDR3 runs to 19 residues. J was trimmed by 1 base and V by 1 base; bases with no gene match: 13. CDR3 DNA sequence: TGTGCCAGCAGCTTAGGACAGGGTCGGGATAACTTGGCCAAAAACATTCAGTACTTC. This translates into CASSLGQGRDNLAKNIQYF.

The CDR3 sequence is CASRGDAANTDTQYF. The DNA of the CDR3 is TGTGCCAGCAGGGGTGACGCGGCGAACACAGATACGCAGTATTTT. The rearrangement uses TRBV2 and TRBJ2-3; no firm D call. The germline V gene encodes CDR1 SNHLY and CDR2 FYNNEI. Trimming removed 6 bases from V and 2 bases from J, with 15 bases in between. The CDR3 consists of 15 residues.

The V gene is TRBV6-5, the J gene TRBJ1-2, with a weak D call TRBD1 (6 bases). V was clipped by 7 bases and J by 0 bases, with 12 bases between them. Germline V gene data show CDR1 as MNHEY and CDR2 as SVGAGI. This CDR3 is built from 14 residues. The CDR3 DNA reads TGTGCCAGCACCACAGGGCTTTCTAACTATGGCTACACCTTC. This sequence encodes CASTTGLSNYGYTF.

This chain joins TRBV5-1 and TRBJ1-3, with TRBD1 identical over 8 bases. V shed 3 bases, J shed 4 bases, and the junction held 9 bases outside the gene matches. CDR3 length: 16 amino acids. Germline loops: CDR1 SGHRS, CDR2 YFSETQ. The CDR3 spells CASSWTGQGEGNTIYF. Here the CDR3 DNA reads TGCGCCAGCAGCTGGACTGGACAGGGAGAAGGAAACACCATATATTTT.

The rearrangement uses TRBV25-1 and TRBJ2-7; a weak D match, TRBD2 (6 bases). Germline V gene lookup returns CDR1 MGHDK and CDR2 SYGVNS. CDR3 length equals 14 residues. Trimming removed 3 bases at V and 4 bases at J, with 13 bases between. The CDR3 loop is CASSDWGESYEQYF. The CDR3 DNA is TGTGCCAGCAGTGACTGGGGGGAGTCATACGAGCAGTACTTC.

This clone came up once. This chain uses TRBV5-1 with TRBJ2-5; 7 bases are a match to TRBD1. The CDR3 runs to 16 residues. V lost 4 bases to trimming and J lost 1 base; unmatched junction nucleotides: 10. The germline gives CDR1 SGHRS, CDR2 YFSETQ. The CDR3 protein is CASSPGTVQVQETQYF. CDR3 bases: TGCGCCAGCAGCCCCGGGACAGTGCAAGTCCAAGAGACCCAGTACTTC.

V usage is TRBV11-2 and J usage is TRBJ2-3; D is perhaps TRBD2 (6 bases). The CDR3 has 17 residues. The germline CDR1 and CDR2 sequences are SGHAT and FQNNGV. Trimming removed 1 base from V and 4 bases from J, with 18 bases in between. CDR3 in DNA: TGTGCCAGCAGCTTAGTTTCCGGGGGATTTTTTCCAGATACGCAGTATTTT. This codes for CASSLVSGGFFPDTQYF.

This chain connects TRBV6-5 to TRBJ2-7; 7 positions match TRBD1. The CDR3 sequence is 16 residues long. J lost 4 bases, V lost 4 bases, and 13 bases had no gene match. Germline CDR1 and CDR2: MNHEY and SVGAGI. The CDR3 region is CASSFTRDSREYEQYF. The CDR3 DNA reads as TGTGCCAGCAGTTTCACTAGGGACAGCCGCGAGTACGAGCAGTACTTC.

V gene TRBV9 combines with J gene TRBJ1-2; unclear D gene. The CDR3 runs to 14 residues. The V gene lost 4 bases and the J gene lost 1 base, with 11 bases spanning the gap. Germline CDR1 is SGDLS and CDR2 is YYNGEE. CDR3 protein: CASSPHLSNYGYTF. The CDR3 nucleotides are TGTGCCAGCAGCCCCCATTTGAGTAACTATGGCTACACCTTC.

The chain combines TRBV18 with TRBJ1-3; D not certain. CDR1 is KGHSH, CDR2 LQKENI, per germline. The V end lost 5 bases, the J end lost 0 bases, and 14 bases lay between the germline ends. This CDR3 has 16 amino acids. CDR3 amino acids: CASSWAETDSGNTIYF. CDR3 DNA: TGTGCCAGCTCATGGGCAGAAACCGACTCTGGAAACACCATATATTTT.

The chain combines TRBV6-6 with TRBJ1-4; D is ambiguous. The ends were cut back, 4 bases at V and 4 bases at J, with 4 bases in the middle. This CDR3 spans 12 amino acids. Germline V lookup: CDR1 MNHNY, CDR2 SVGAGI (reference sequence). This CDR3 reads CASSSFNEKLFF. The CDR3 DNA sequence: TGTGCCAGCAGTTCATTTAATGAAAAACTGTTTTTT.

This clone has only one observation. This chain connects TRBV27 to TRBJ2-1; D is perhaps TRBD2 (6 bases). V lost 5 bases and J 3 bases, leaving 14 bases between the germline ends. The germline V gene has CDR1 MNHEY and CDR2 SMNVEV (reference sequence). The CDR3 extends over 15 amino acids. The CDR3 here is CASSTPGTGYNEQFF. In nucleotides, the CDR3 is TGTGCCAGCAGTACACCCGGGACTGGCTACAATGAGCAGTTCTTC.

The V and J genes are TRBV28 and TRBJ1-6; 8 bases line up with TRBD1. V gave up 5 bases and J gave up 9 bases; unmatched junction bases: 12. The CDR3 runs 16 residues. Looked up from germline, CDR1 is MDHEN and CDR2 is SYDVKM. Here the CDR3 DNA reads TGTGCCAGCAGTCCCTGGACAGGGACGTTTAGTTCACCCCTCCACTTT. It specifies CASSPWTGTFSSPLHF. The variable domain in full, completed from reference TRBV28 and TRBJ1-6, reads DVKVTQSSRYLVKRTGEKVFLECVQDMDHENMFWYRQDPGLGLRLIYFSYDVKMKEKGDIPEGYSVSREKKERFSLILESASTNQTSMYLCASSPWTGTFSSPLHFGNGTRLTVT.

The V call is TRBV13, the J call TRBJ2-1; tentative D call: TRBD2 (6 bases). Germline CDR1 PRHDT, CDR2 FYEKMQ (reference sequence). The V and J ends lost 4 bases and 5 bases respectively, with 9 bases between them. This CDR3 comprises 13 residues. For the CDR3, the DNA is TGTGCCAGCAGCTCCGGACTAAACAATGAGCAGTTCTTC. It specifies CASSSGLNNEQFF. Variable domain in full (rest from reference TRBV13 and TRBJ2-1): AAGVIQSPRHLIKEKRETATLKCYPIPRHDTVYWYQQGPGQDPQFLISFYEKMQSDKGSIPDRFSAQQFSDYHSELNMSSLELGDSALYFCASSSGLNNEQFFGPGTRLTVL.

The CDR3 sequence is CASSIRKESGSTDTQYF. The CDR3 DNA reads as TGTGCCAGTAGTATCCGAAAGGAATCAGGGAGCACAGATACGCAGTATTTT. The chain has TRBV19 and TRBJ2-3; D is possibly TRBD1 (5 bases). The CDR3 is 17 amino acids. Germline V gene sequence: CDR1 LNHDA, CDR2 SQIVND (reference sequence). The ends were cut back, 3 bases at V and 0 bases at J, with 16 bases in the middle. Full variable domain (remainder filled in from reference TRBV19 and TRBJ2-3): DGGITQSPKYLFRKEGQNVTLSCEQNLNHDAMYWYRQDPGQGLRLIYYSQIVNDFQKGDIAEGYSVSREKKESFPLTVTSAQKNPTAFYLCASSIRKESGSTDTQYFGPGTRLTVL.

This clone appeared a single time. V usage is TRBV7-2 and J usage is TRBJ2-7; 9 nucleotides match TRBD1. Germline CDR1 reads SGHTA; CDR2 reads FQGNSA. Germline trimming cut 5 bases from V and 5 bases from J; bases unmatched to any gene: 10. The CDR3 is 15 amino acids. The CDR3 coding sequence is TGTGCCAGCAGCCCCCAGGGACAGGGATTGGACGAGCAGTACTTC. Residues: CASSPQGQGLDEQYF.

This clone has only one observation. The rearrangement uses TRBV6-5 and TRBJ1-2, with a weak D call TRBD1 (6 bases). This CDR3 has 13 amino acids. Germline V lookup: CDR1 MNHEY, CDR2 SVGAGI. Trimming pared 7 bases from V and 3 bases from J, leaving 12 bases between. The CDR3 region is CASTKTGHYGYTF. The CDR3 bases are TGTGCCAGCACCAAGACAGGCCACTATGGCTACACCTTC.

This clone was seen a handful of times. The CDR3 region is CACYSGQNYGYTF. Here the CDR3 DNA reads TGTGCCTGCTACTCGGGACAGAACTATGGCTACACCTTC. The genes are TRBV30 and TRBJ1-2; 7 positions match TRBD1. CDR3 length: 13 residues. V dropped 6 bases and J dropped 2; count of bases not matched to a gene: 6. Germline assignment: CDR1 GTSNPN and CDR2 SVGIG (reference sequence).

The chain joins TRBV7-9 to TRBJ2-3; the match to TRBD2 covers 13 bases. The CDR3 covers 14 residues. Germline V gene lookup returns CDR1 SEHNR and CDR2 FQNEAQ (reference sequence). The J segment lost 14 bases and the V segment lost 4 bases, leaving 9 bases of the junction unmatched. CDR3 coding DNA: TGTGCCAGCAGCTCCACCGGGACTAGCGGGAATTGGTATTTT. It translates to CASSSTGTSGNWYF.

The chain recombines TRBV2 with TRBJ2-6, with a possible D match to TRBD1 (6 bases). This CDR3 has 15 amino acids. Between the trimmed V and J ends, which lost 5 bases and 2 bases, there was a span of 10 bases. Germline V gives CDR1 SNHLY, CDR2 FYNNEI. The CDR3 nucleotides read TGTGCCAGCAGTCCGACAGGTGCTGGGGCCAACGTCCTGACTTTC. This encodes CASSPTGAGANVLTF.

In this sample, this clone turned up once. The chain combines TRBV19 with TRBJ2-1; D is possibly TRBD2 (5 bases). The V gene's germline CDR1 is LNHDA and CDR2 SQIVND (reference sequence). The CDR3 is 14 residues long. Trimming cost V 3 bases and J 9 bases, with 15 bases left between them. This CDR3 reads CASSIPDSRVEQFF. CDR3 DNA: TGTGCCAGTAGTATTCCGGACTCCCGGGTTGAGCAGTTCTTC.

The chain employs TRBV3-1 (or the pseudogene TRBV3-2) and TRBJ2-7; D is undetermined. The germline CDR1 and CDR2 sequences are LGHDT and YNNKEL (reference sequence). This CDR3 comprises 13 residues. V was trimmed by 2 bases and J by 0 bases, leaving 5 bases between them. Written as DNA, the CDR3 is TGTGCCAGCAGCCAACGTCCCTCCTACGAGCAGTACTTC. Residues: CASSQRPSYEQYF.

J is TRBJ2-1 and V is TRBV18; 14 nucleotides match TRBD2. From germline, CDR1 is KGHSH and CDR2 LQKENI. This CDR3 is 17 amino acids long. V was pared by 2 bases and J by 6 bases, with 6 bases of the junction left unmatched. The CDR3 region has the DNA TGTGCCAGCTCACCAAAGATCGGGACTAGCGGGAGCAATGAGCAGTTCTTC. Protein: CASSPKIGTSGSNEQFF.

The rearrangement links TRBV27 to TRBJ1-1; D remains unclear. Trimming stripped 4 bases from V and 2 bases from J, with 14 bases between. The germline gives CDR1 MNHEY, CDR2 SMNVEV (reference sequence). The CDR3 spans 15 residues. In DNA, the CDR3 is TGTGCCAGCAGTTCAGCTTTACAGCTTAACACTGAAGCTTTCTTT. Amino acid sequence: CASSSALQLNTEAFF.

The rearrangement uses TRBV5-4 and TRBJ1-1; 10 bases fit TRBD1. The germline V gene encodes CDR1 SGHNT and CDR2 YYREEE (reference sequence). The CDR3 spans 16 residues. The V and J ends lost 0 bases and 5 bases, in that order; junction bases with no gene match: 7. This CDR3 is CASSLGQGAMGTEAFF. The CDR3 DNA sequence: TGTGCCAGCAGCTTGGGACAGGGGGCGATGGGGACTGAAGCTTTCTTT.

V is TRBV7-2 and J is TRBJ1-2; 10 bases align to TRBD1. Germline CDR1 is SGHTA and CDR2 is FQGNSA. This CDR3 is built from 16 residues. The junction had 14 bases not matched to a gene; V was cut back by 5 bases and J by 8 bases. This CDR3 is CASSDPGQGKAHGYTF. CDR3 sequence (DNA): TGTGCCAGCAGCGACCCGGGACAGGGGAAAGCTCACGGCTACACCTTC.

Here the CDR3 reads CASSPRTVDYGYTF. CDR3 bases: TGTGCCAGCAGTCCCCGGACAGTAGACTATGGCTACACCTTC. The chain is built from TRBV27 and TRBJ1-2; a weak D match, TRBD1 (6 bases). The length of the CDR3 is 14 residues. Trimming cost V 5 bases and J 3 bases, with 13 bases left between them. CDR1 MNHEY and CDR2 SMNVEV come from the germline V gene (reference sequence).

V gene TRBV29-1 combines with J gene TRBJ1-2; weak D call: TRBD1 (6 bases). From germline, CDR1 is SQVTM and CDR2 ANQGSEA. The V end lost 0 bases, the J end lost 7 bases, and 9 bases lay between the germline ends. There are 12 residues in the CDR3. The CDR3 DNA reads as TGCAGCGTTGAAGATCAAGGGGGTGGCTACACCTTC. This gives the protein CSVEDQGGGYTF.